The 5 T cell receptor beta chains presented below share a single source sample, sequenced in a study of cytomegalovirus exposure and HLA in healthy donors. This PCR relied on a set of 60 Vbeta primers and 13 Jbeta primers. Sequencing was performed with immunoSEQ multiplex PCR; in TCRdb, only in-frame clones are kept and a portion is missing. The sample lists over 45,000 clones, around 83% occurring once. Sequencing was carried out using PBMCs. All receptors derive from a man aged 30-40 years in good health and CMV-seronegative.

This clone was observed a handful of times. This chain connects TRBV6-6 to TRBJ1-5; D is ambiguous. The CDR3 covers 14 residues. Germline lookup yields CDR1 MNHNY and CDR2 SVGAGI (reference sequence). Trimming cost V 2 bases and J 7 bases, with 12 bases left between them. The CDR3 spells CASSYRASGQPQHF. The CDR3 DNA sequence: TGTGCCAGCAGTTACAGAGCCTCGGGGCAGCCCCAGCATTTT.

The rearrangement joins TRBV19 to TRBJ2-7, with D possibly matching TRBD2 (5 bases). The CDR3 runs 16 residues. V lost 4 bases, J lost 3 bases, and 19 bases lay in between. Germline loops: CDR1 LNHDA, CDR2 SQIVND (reference sequence). The CDR3 loop reads CASSTLTRELGYEQYF. CDR3 DNA sequence: TGTGCCAGTAGTACGTTAACTAGGGAACTCGGCTACGAGCAGTACTTC. Supplemented by reference TRBV19 and TRBJ2-7, the full variable domain reads DGGITQSPKYLFRKEGQNVTLSCEQNLNHDAMYWYRQDPGQGLRLIYYSQIVNDFQKGDIAEGYSVSREKKESFPLTVTSAQKNPTAFYLCASSTLTRELGYEQYFGPGTRLTVT.

In this sample, this clone turned up once. The rearrangement links TRBV19 to TRBJ2-3; 7 bases match TRBD2. The germline V gene has CDR1 LNHDA and CDR2 SQIVND (reference sequence). Losses at the gene ends were 10 bases for V and 2 bases for J; bases not matched to a gene: 15. This CDR3 is 16 amino acids long. This CDR3 is CATRMGGSRPTDTQYF. CDR3 DNA: TGTGCCACCCGGATGGGGGGGAGCCGACCCACAGATACGCAGTATTTT.

This clone was seen a handful of times. The chain has TRBV6-5 and TRBJ1-6, with TRBD1 as a possible D gene (6 bases). The ends were cut back, 4 bases at V and 9 bases at J, with 16 bases in the middle. Germline values: CDR1 MNHEY, CDR2 SVGAGI. CDR3 length: 15 amino acids. The CDR3 is CASSSQGLRSSPLHF. CDR3 bases: TGTGCCAGCAGTTCTCAGGGGTTACGTAGTTCACCCCTCCACTTT.

The genes are TRBV10-1 and TRBJ2-2; a possible D gene is TRBD2 (7 bases). V dropped 0 bases and J dropped 5 bases, with 13 bases sitting between them. This CDR3 is 16 amino acids long. Germline values: CDR1 WNHNN, CDR2 SYGVQD (reference sequence). CDR3 coding DNA: TGCGCCAGCAGTGAGTCGGCGGGGGCGTCGACCGGGGAGCTGTTTTTT. This gives the protein CASSESAGASTGELFF.